This T cell receptor (beta chain) was sequenced for a study of OX40 agonist ivuxolimab in advanced cancers. Background for the entire study: Ivuxolimab was an agonistic, fully human IgG2 monoclonal antibody directed against OX40 (CD134), a costimulatory receptor. Intravenous ivuxolimab was administered to patients every 2 weeks at six dose levels: 0.01, 0.1, 0.3, 1.5, 3 and 10 mg/kg. Among the approximately 50 dose-escalation patients, 19 had hepatocellular carcinoma, around 15 melanoma, 9 renal cell carcinoma and 9 head and neck cancer. In the dose-escalation cohort, approximately 83% of patients were male, and the mean age was 60 years with a range of roughly 20 to 79. Patients were allowed to have had prior anti-PD-1, anti-PD-L1 or anti-CTLA-4 therapy, and 30% to 40% of the dose-escalation patients had been treated with checkpoint inhibitors. Three dose-escalation patients achieved partial responses, one with hepatocellular carcinoma and two with cutaneous melanoma. Peripheral TCRbeta sequencing was intended to test whether TCR sequence diversity was altered and clonal T-cell expansion was caused by ivuxolimab. The monotherapy dose-escalation portion (N ≈ 55 patients) of the phase I ivuxolimab trial is reported in the paper. On the study overall, not on this receptor specifically: Low levels of normalized T-cell clonal expansion were also seen in some patients who did not respond. Partial responders in the 0.1-3.0 mg/kg groups had among the lowest normalized peripheral clonal expansion, especially among CD8+ T cells. On average, CD8+ T cells showed more expanded clones than CD4+ T cells after ivuxolimab. Which antigens the clonally expanded peripheral T cells were specific for was not determined. Clonal expansion of both CD4+ and CD8+ blood T cells was observed from baseline to week 6 at doses 0.1 to 3.0 mg/kg.

V and J lose 6 bases and 6 bases, and a span of 15 bases separates them. Inclusive of the bounding cysteine and phenylalanine, the CDR3 is 14 residues long. CDR3 DNA is the only sequence kept; it has 42 bases, read in frame from the first base. The germline V gene (reference sequence) specifies LNHDA as CDR1 and SQIVND as CDR2. The trial excluded patients who had a history of autoimmune disease or were on systemic immunosuppression. In every dose cohort, peripheral blood was drawn for TCR sequencing at baseline, cycle 4 day 1, and cycle 7 day 1. The samples were drawn from a first-in-human, open-label, multicenter phase I dose-escalation trial of ivuxolimab. Adults with locally advanced or metastatic melanoma, renal cell, hepatocellular, or head and neck squamous cell carcinoma were enrolled in the trial. Before TCR sequencing, CD4+ T cells and CD8+ T cells were sorted from peripheral blood as separate populations.

This clone was found once. Its antigen remains unidentified. No base-level quality is on record; no much larger clone is a single base apart. For sequencing of the TCRbeta CDR3 region, genomic DNA was extracted from the sorted cells. The immunoSEQ Assay was used for sequencing of TCRbeta CDR3 regions. Entries here come from immuneACCESS through TCRdb and include only in-frame sequences with V and J called. Some clones fail to appear in such tables; in the studies checked, an unresolved V gene covers under half of the shortfall, and the cause of the remainder is unknown. The sample table lists roughly 60,000 clones, around 87% of them with a count of one. 3.5% to 4% of the sample comes from the top ten.

The source of this sequence is an adult with an advanced solid tumor such as melanoma, head and neck, liver or kidney cancer. Rearrangement joined TRBV19 to TRBJ2-4; the D gene is perhaps TRBD1, on 5 matching bases. Sequencing used CD4+ or CD8+ T cells sorted from blood, obtained in a trial of the OX40 agonist ivuxolimab. For the CDR3, the sequence is CASRVQGGRNIQYF. The nucleotides are TGTGCCAGTAGGGTCCAGGGCGGTCGAAACATTCAGTACTTC.